The 9 T cell receptor beta chains below were found in one sample sequenced in a study of shared clonotypes between healthy human individuals. The naive CD8 subset, CD45RO-negative cells positively selected for CCR7, excluded terminally differentiated effector memory CD45RA+ cells. Assay used: immunoSEQ multiplex PCR; TCRdb lists only in-frame clones, some missing. Of over 2,000,000 clones listed, 93% are singletons. Sequencing used naive CD8+ T cells from PBMCs. These receptors originate from a man aged 18-30 years in good health. Some clones in this sample may be carry-over from other donors' samples.

V gene TRBV6-6 combines with J gene TRBJ1-4; no clear D gene. V shed 2 bases and J shed 2 bases, with 12 bases lying between them. CDR3 size: 16 residues. CDR1 is MNHNY, CDR2 SVGAGI, per germline (reference sequence). CDR3 sequence reads: CASSYGFYPTNEKLFF. CDR3 DNA sequence: TGTGCCAGCAGTTACGGATTTTACCCCACTAATGAAAAACTGTTTTTT.

The chain is built from TRBV4-2 and TRBJ2-2, with D perhaps matching TRBD1 (6 bases). Germline V gene lookup returns CDR1 LGHNA and CDR2 YNFKEQ. Trimming removed 5 bases from V and 4 bases from J, with 11 bases in between. The CDR3 runs to 14 residues. CDR3 sequence reads: CASSWDISTGELFF. The CDR3, as DNA: TGTGCCAGCAGCTGGGACATCTCCACCGGGGAGCTGTTTTTT.

The chain carries TRBV10-2 and TRBJ2-1; 8 positions agree with TRBD2. Trimming removed 5 bases from V and 4 bases from J; junction bases left unmatched: 4. The CDR3 contains 14 residues. Germline V gene sequence: CDR1 WSHSY, CDR2 SAAADI. This chain's CDR3 is CASSHGTRYNEQFF. CDR3 sequence (DNA): TGCGCCAGCAGTCATGGGACTAGGTACAATGAGCAGTTCTTC.

The chain has TRBV7-9 and TRBJ2-5; TRBD2 matches at 11 bases. The length of the CDR3 is 14 residues. From germline, CDR1 is SEHNR and CDR2 FQNEAQ (reference sequence). Unmatched junction bases numbered 4, after V lost 5 bases and J lost 5 bases. The CDR3 loop reads CASSPTSGSETQYF. CDR3 sequence (DNA): TGTGCCAGCAGCCCCACTAGCGGGAGTGAGACCCAGTACTTC.

V is TRBV5-1 and J is TRBJ2-3, with 8 bases fitting TRBD2. V shed 0 bases and J 1 base; nucleotides not matched to a gene: 1. This CDR3 region has 15 residues. Germline loops: CDR1 SGHRS, CDR2 YFSETQ. The CDR3 region has the DNA TGCGCCAGCAGCTTGGCAGCGGGAGGCACAGATACGCAGTATTTT. It encodes CASSLAAGGTDTQYF.

V usage is TRBV7-8 and J usage is TRBJ2-2; 8 bases fit TRBD1. CDR1 and CDR2 from the germline V gene are SGHVS and FQNEAQ. This CDR3 region has 15 residues. Trimming cost V 5 bases and J 5 bases; bases outside gene matches: 7. The CDR3 spells CASSAHRGETGELFF. The CDR3 DNA reads TGTGCCAGCAGCGCCCACAGGGGGGAAACCGGGGAGCTGTTTTTT.

This clone was observed once. This specimen includes other DNA sequences encoding the same CDR3. This chain connects TRBV5-4 to TRBJ2-7, with D unclear. This CDR3 contains 12 residues. Germline V gene lookup returns CDR1 SGHNT and CDR2 YYREEE (reference sequence). V was trimmed by 0 bases and J by 4 bases, leaving 5 bases between them. This CDR3 reads CASSLGVYEQYF. The DNA for the CDR3 is TGTGCCAGCAGCTTGGGAGTTTACGAGCAGTACTTC.

CDR3 residues: CASSSSTSGTSYEQYF. The CDR3 DNA is TGTGCCAGCAGCTCGTCGACTAGCGGGACCTCCTACGAGCAGTACTTC. V usage is TRBV7-9 and J usage is TRBJ2-7; 11 nucleotides line up with TRBD2. With V trimmed by 4 bases and J by 0 bases, 5 bases remained unmatched. The CDR3 spans 16 residues. The V gene's germline CDR1 is SEHNR and CDR2 FQNEAQ (reference sequence).

J is TRBJ2-3 and V is TRBV7-2; either TRBD1 or TRBD2 may fit D (5 bases each). V was clipped by 4 bases and J by 0 bases, with 14 bases between them. CDR1 and CDR2 (germline): SGHTA, FQGNSA. This CDR3 spans 16 amino acids. CDR3 in amino acids: CASSSRDGPSTDTQYF. CDR3 in DNA: TGTGCCAGCAGCTCCAGGGACGGCCCTAGCACAGATACGCAGTATTTT.